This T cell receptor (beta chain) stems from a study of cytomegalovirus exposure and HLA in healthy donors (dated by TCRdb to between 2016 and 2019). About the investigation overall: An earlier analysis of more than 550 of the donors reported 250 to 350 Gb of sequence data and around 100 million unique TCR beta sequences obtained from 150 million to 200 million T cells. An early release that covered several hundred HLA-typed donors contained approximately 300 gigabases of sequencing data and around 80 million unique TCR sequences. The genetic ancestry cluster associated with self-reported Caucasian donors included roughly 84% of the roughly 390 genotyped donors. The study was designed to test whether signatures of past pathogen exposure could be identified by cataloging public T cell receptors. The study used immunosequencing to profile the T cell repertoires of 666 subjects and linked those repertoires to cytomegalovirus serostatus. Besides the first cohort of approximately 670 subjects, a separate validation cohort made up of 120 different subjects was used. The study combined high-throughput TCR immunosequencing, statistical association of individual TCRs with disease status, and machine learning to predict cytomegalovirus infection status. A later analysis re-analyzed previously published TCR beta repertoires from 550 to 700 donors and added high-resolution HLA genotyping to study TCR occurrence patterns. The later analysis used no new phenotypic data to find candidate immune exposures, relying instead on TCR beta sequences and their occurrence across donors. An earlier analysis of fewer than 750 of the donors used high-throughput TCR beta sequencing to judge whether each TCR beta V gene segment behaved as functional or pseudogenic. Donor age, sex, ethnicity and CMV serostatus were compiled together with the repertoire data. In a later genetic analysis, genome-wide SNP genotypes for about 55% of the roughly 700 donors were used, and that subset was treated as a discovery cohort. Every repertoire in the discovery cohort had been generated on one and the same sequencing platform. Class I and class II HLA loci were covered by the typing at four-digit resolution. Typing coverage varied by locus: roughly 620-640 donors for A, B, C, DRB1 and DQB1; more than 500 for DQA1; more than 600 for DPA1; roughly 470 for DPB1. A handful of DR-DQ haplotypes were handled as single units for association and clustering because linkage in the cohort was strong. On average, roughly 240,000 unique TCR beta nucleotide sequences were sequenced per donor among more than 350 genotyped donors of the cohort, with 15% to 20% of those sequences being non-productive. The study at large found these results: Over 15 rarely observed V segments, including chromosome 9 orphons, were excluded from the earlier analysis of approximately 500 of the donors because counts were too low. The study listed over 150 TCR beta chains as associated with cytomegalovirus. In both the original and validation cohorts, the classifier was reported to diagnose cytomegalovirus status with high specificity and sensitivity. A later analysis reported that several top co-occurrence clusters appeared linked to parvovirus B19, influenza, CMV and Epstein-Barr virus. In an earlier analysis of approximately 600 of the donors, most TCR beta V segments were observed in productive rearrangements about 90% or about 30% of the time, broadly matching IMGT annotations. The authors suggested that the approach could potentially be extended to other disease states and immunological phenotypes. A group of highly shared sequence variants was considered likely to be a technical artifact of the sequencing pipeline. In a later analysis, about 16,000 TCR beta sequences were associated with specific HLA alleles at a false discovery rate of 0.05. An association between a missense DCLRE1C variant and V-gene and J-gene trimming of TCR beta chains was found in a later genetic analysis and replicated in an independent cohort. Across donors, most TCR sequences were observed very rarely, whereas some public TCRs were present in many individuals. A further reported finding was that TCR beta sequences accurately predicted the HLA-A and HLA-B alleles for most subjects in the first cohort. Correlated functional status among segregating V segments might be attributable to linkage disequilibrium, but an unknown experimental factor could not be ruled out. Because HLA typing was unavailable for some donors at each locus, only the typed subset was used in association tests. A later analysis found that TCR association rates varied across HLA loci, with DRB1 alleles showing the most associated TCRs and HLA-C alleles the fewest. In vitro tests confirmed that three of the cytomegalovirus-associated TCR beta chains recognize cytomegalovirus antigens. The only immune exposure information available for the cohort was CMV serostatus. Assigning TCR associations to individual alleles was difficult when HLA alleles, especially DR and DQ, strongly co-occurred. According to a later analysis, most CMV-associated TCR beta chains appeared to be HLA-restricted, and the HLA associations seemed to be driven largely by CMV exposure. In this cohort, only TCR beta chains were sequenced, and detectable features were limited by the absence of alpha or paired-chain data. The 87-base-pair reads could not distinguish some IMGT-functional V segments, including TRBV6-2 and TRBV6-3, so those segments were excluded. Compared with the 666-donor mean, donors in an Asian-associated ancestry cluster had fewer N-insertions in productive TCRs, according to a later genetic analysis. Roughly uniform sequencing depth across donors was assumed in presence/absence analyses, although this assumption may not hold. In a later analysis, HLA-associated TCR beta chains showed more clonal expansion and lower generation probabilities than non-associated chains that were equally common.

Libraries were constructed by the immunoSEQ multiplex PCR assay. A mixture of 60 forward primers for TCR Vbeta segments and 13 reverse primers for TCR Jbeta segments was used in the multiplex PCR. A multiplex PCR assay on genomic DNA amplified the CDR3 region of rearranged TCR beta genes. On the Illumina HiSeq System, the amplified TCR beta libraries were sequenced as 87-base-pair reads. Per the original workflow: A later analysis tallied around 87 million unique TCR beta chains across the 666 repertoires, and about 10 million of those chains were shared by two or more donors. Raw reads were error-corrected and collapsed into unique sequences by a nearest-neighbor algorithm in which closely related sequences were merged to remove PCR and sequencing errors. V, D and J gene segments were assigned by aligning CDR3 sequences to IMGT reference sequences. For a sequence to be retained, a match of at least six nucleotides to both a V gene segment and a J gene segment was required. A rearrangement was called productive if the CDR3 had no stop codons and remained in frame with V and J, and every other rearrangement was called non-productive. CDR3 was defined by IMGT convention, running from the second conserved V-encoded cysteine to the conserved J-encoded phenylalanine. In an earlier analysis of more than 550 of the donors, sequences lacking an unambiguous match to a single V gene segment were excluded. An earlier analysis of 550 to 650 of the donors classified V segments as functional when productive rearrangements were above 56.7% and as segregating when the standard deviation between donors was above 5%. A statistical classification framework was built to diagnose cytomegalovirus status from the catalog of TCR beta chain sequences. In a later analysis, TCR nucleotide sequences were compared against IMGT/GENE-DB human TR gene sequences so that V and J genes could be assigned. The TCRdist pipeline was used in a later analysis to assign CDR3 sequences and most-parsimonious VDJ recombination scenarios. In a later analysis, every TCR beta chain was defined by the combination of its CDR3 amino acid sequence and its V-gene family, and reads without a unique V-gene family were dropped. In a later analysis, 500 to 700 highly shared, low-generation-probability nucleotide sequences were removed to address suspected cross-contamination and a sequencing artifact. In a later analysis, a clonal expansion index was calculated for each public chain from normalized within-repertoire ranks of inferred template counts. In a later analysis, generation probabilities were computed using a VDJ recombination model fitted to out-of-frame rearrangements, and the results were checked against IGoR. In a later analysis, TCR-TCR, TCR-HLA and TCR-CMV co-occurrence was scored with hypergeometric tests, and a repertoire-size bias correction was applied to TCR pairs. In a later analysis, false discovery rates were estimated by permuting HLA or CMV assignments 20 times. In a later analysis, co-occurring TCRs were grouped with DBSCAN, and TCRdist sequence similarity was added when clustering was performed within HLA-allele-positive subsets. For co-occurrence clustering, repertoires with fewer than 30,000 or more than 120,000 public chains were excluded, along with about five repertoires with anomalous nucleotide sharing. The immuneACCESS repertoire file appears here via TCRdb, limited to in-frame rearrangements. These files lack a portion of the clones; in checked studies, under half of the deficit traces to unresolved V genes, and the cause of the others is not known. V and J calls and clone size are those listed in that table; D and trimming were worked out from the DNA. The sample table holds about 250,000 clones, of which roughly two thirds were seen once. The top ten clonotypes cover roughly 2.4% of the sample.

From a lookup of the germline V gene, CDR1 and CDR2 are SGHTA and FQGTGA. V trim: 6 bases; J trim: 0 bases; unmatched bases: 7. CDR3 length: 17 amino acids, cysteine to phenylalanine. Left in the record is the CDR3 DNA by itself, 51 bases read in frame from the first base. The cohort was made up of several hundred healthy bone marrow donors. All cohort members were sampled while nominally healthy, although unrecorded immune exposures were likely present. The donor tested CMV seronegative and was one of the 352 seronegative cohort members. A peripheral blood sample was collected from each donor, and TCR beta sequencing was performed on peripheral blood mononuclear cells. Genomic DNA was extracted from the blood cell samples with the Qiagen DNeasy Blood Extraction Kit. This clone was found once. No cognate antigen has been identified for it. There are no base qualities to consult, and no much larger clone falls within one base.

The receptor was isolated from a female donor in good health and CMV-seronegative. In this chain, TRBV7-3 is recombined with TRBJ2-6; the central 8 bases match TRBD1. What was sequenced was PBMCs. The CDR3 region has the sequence CASSVRGQGSGANVLTF. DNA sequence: TGTGCCAGCAGTGTCCGAGGACAGGGCTCTGGGGCCAACGTCCTGACTTTC.